Shown below are 23 T cell receptor beta chains from a single sample sequenced in a study of OX40 agonist ivuxolimab in advanced cancers. Assay used: immunoSEQ multiplex PCR; TCRdb lists only in-frame clones, some missing. In the table there are approximately 75,000 clones, around 78% of which are singletons. This material consisted of CD4+ or CD8+ T cells sorted from blood, taken in a trial of the OX40 agonist ivuxolimab. These receptors were obtained from an adult with an advanced solid tumor such as melanoma, head and neck, liver or kidney cancer.

The chain couples TRBV19 to TRBJ2-2; 9 nucleotides align to TRBD2. Per germline, CDR1 LNHDA and CDR2 SQIVND (reference sequence). J gave up 5 bases and V 4 bases, and 14 bases lay outside the gene matches. The length of the CDR3 is 18 residues. CDR3 DNA sequence: TGTGCCAGTAGTACGACGGGAACCAGCGGGGGGTTTACCGGGGAGCTGTTTTTT. This gives the protein CASSTTGTSGGFTGELFF.

J is TRBJ1-6 and V is TRBV6-5, with a possible D match to TRBD1 (5 bases). The CDR3 contains 15 residues. Germline values: CDR1 MNHEY, CDR2 SVGAGI. The V end lost 6 bases, the J end lost 4 bases, and 13 bases lay between the germline ends. Written as DNA, the CDR3 is TGTGCCAGCAGATCCCTTGGGGGGTATAATTCACCCCTCCACTTT. Translation: CASRSLGGYNSPLHF.

The V and J genes are TRBV14 and TRBJ2-3, with D tentatively TRBD2 (6 bases). The V and J ends lost 8 bases and 6 bases respectively, with 21 bases between them. The CDR3 consists of 15 residues. Germline V gene data show CDR1 as SGHDN and CDR2 as FVKESK. CDR3 bases: TGTGCCAGCGCCCAGAATGGACTTGGGGGGGATACGCAGTATTTT. This gives the protein CASAQNGLGGDTQYF. Together with reference TRBV14 and TRBJ2-3, the CDR3 gives the full variable domain: EAGVTQFPSHSVIEKGQTVTLRCDPISGHDNLYWYRRVMGKEIKFLLHFVKESKQDESGMPNNRFLAERTGGTYSTLKVQPAELEDSGVYFCASAQNGLGGDTQYFGPGTRLTVL.

The J gene is TRBJ2-3, the V gene TRBV19; 9 bases are shared with TRBD2. This CDR3 contains 18 residues. V gave up 2 bases and J gave up 0 bases; unmatched junction bases: 9. Per germline, CDR1 LNHDA and CDR2 SQIVND (reference sequence). CDR3 sequence reads: CASSIRGLAGESTDTQYF. The CDR3 nucleotides are TGTGCCAGTAGTATACGTGGGTTAGCGGGAGAGAGCACAGATACGCAGTATTTT.

This clone came up once. The genes are TRBV19 and TRBJ2-6, with D maybe TRBD1 (5 bases). The germline V and J ends were trimmed by 4 bases and 1 base, with 8 bases remaining between them. The CDR3 is made up of 15 amino acids. Germline-derived CDR1 and CDR2 are LNHDA and SQIVND (reference sequence). CDR3 bases: TGTGCCAGTAGTAGACAGCCTTCTGGGGCCAACGTCCTGACTTTC. The encoded protein is CASSRQPSGANVLTF.

This clone occurred once. The CDR3 region is CASSRQSSYNSPLHF. CDR3 nucleotides: TGTGCCAGCAGCCGGCAGAGCTCCTATAATTCACCCCTCCACTTT. The V and J genes are TRBV5-8 and TRBJ1-6; no clear D. The CDR3 sequence is 15 residues long. V was cut by 4 bases and J by 0 bases, with 8 bases left in between. CDR1 and CDR2 (germline): SGHTS, YDEGEE.

This chain links TRBV20-1 with TRBJ2-5; D gene ambiguous. Germline lookup yields CDR1 DFQATT and CDR2 SNEGSKA (reference sequence). V gave up 8 bases and J gave up 2 bases, with 9 bases separating them. The CDR3 is 11 amino acids. This CDR3 reads CSPLRQETQYF. CDR3 sequence (DNA): TGCAGTCCCCTTAGGCAAGAGACCCAGTACTTC.

The chain employs TRBV28 and TRBJ1-6, with TRBD1 matching 10 bases. The trim removed 8 bases at V and 7 bases at J, leaving 11 bases unmatched. The CDR3 consists of 16 residues. Germline V gene data show CDR1 as MDHEN and CDR2 as SYDVKM. As DNA, the CDR3 is TGTGCCAGCGCGTCCTCACCGGGACAGGGGAATTCACCCCTCCACTTT. Its translation: CASASSPGQGNSPLHF.

This rearrangement joins TRBV6-6 to TRBJ2-7; 7 bases agree with TRBD1. V lost 6 bases to trimming and J lost 1 base; unmatched junction nucleotides: 12. Germline CDR1 and CDR2: MNHNY and SVGAGI (reference sequence). The CDR3 runs 16 residues. CDR3 protein: CASRSSPEQGSYEQYF. The DNA for the CDR3 is TGTGCCAGCAGATCCAGCCCAGAACAGGGGTCCTACGAGCAGTACTTC.

The chain combines TRBV7-6 with TRBJ1-1; D is uncertain. Germline-derived CDR1 and CDR2 are SGHVS and FNYEAQ. V shed 2 bases and J shed 2 bases, with 6 bases lying between them. The CDR3 is made up of 13 amino acids. CDR3 loop: CASSLSRNTEAFF. CDR3 coding DNA: TGTGCCAGCAGCTTATCCCGTAACACTGAAGCTTTCTTT.

The chain carries TRBV5-6 and TRBJ2-2, with 7 bases that match TRBD1. Germline trimming cut 4 bases from V and 1 base from J; bases unmatched to any gene: 4. CDR3 length: 15 residues. Germline V gene sequence: CDR1 SGHDT, CDR2 YYEEEE. The DNA for the CDR3 is TGTGCCAGCAGCCTCCGACAGGGGAACACCGGGGAGCTGTTTTTT. Amino acids: CASSLRQGNTGELFF.

CDR3 amino acids: CASSPPQGRAGNTIYF. The CDR3 DNA reads TGTGCCAGCAGCCCCCCCCAGGGAAGAGCTGGAAACACCATATATTTT. The chain carries TRBV21-1 and TRBJ1-3; the table gives TRBD1 as D, unverified against the DNA. TRBV21-1 is listed as a pseudogene. The CDR3 length is 16 residues.

The rearrangement uses TRBV5-4 and TRBJ1-3; possible D gene TRBD1, 5 bases. The V gene's germline CDR1 is SGHNT and CDR2 YYREEE (reference sequence). Trimming shortened V by 3 bases and J by 4 bases, and 14 bases separated the two germline ends. The CDR3 covers 15 residues. The chain's CDR3 is CASSWGGTAGNTIYF. DNA of the CDR3: TGTGCCAGCAGCTGGGGGGGGACGGCCGGAAACACCATATATTTT.

The CDR3 DNA sequence: TGTGCCAGTAGCCTCTCCTACAGGGACGGCTACACCTTC. It is translated as CASSLSYRDGYTF. J is TRBJ1-2 and V is TRBV19; D possibly corresponds to TRBD1 (6 bases). The germline V gene encodes CDR1 LNHDA and CDR2 SQIVND (reference sequence). This CDR3 region has 13 residues. The V end was cut by 6 bases, the J end by 8 bases, with 16 bases between.

The chain carries TRBV4-3 and TRBJ1-4, with D uncertain. This CDR3 is built from 17 residues. The ends were cut back, 0 bases at V and 8 bases at J, with 19 bases in the middle. Germline loops: CDR1 LGHNA, CDR2 YSLEER. Here the CDR3 reads CASSQDIGGVGGEKLFF. The CDR3 coding sequence is TGCGCCAGCAGCCAAGATATTGGTGGGGTGGGTGGGGAAAAACTGTTTTTT.

V usage is TRBV27 and J usage is TRBJ1-1; D ambiguous. V dropped 3 bases and J dropped 0 bases, with 5 bases sitting between them. CDR3 length: 13 residues. CDR1 is MNHEY and CDR2 is SMNVEV in the germline V gene (reference sequence). The CDR3 is CASSLEMNTEAFF. In DNA, the CDR3 is TGTGCCAGCAGTTTGGAGATGAACACTGAAGCTTTCTTT.

This clone was seen a handful of times. V is TRBV7-2 and J is TRBJ1-5; D call uncertain. CDR3 length equals 14 residues. Between the trimmed V and J ends, which lost 6 bases and 3 bases, there was a span of 12 bases. Germline values: CDR1 SGHTA, CDR2 FQGNSA. The CDR3 DNA sequence: TGTGCCAGCAGGTACAACGGGGTCAATCAGCCCCAGCATTTT. This sequence encodes CASRYNGVNQPQHF.

The CDR3 loop reads CASSQPNSPLHF. In DNA, the CDR3 is TGCGCCAGCAGCCAGCCGAATTCACCCCTCCACTTT. The chain links TRBV4-3 to TRBJ1-6; D not resolved. Per the germline V gene, CDR1 is LGHNA and CDR2 is YSLEER. The CDR3 sequence is 12 residues long. The V gene lost 3 bases and the J gene lost 7 bases, with 4 bases spanning the gap.

The rearrangement uses TRBV18 and TRBJ1-2; 9 positions match TRBD1. J was trimmed by 4 bases and V by 3 bases; bases with no gene match: 3. The CDR3 sequence is 14 residues long. Germline V lookup: CDR1 KGHSH, CDR2 LQKENI. In DNA form, the CDR3 reads TGTGCCAGCTCACCGGGACAGGGATCCTATGGCTACACCTTC. It translates to CASSPGQGSYGYTF.

The rearrangement links TRBV9 to TRBJ2-1; D remains unclear. The CDR3 extends over 13 amino acids. Germline V gene lookup returns CDR1 SGDLS and CDR2 YYNGEE. Trimming pared 0 bases from V and 7 bases from J, leaving 8 bases between. The chain's CDR3 is CASSVATTNEQFF. The CDR3 DNA reads as TGTGCCAGCAGCGTAGCAACTACGAATGAGCAGTTCTTC.

V and J are TRBV5-1 and TRBJ1-3, with D hard to call. Germline V gene lookup returns CDR1 SGHRS and CDR2 YFSETQ. V was trimmed by 0 bases and J by 0 bases, leaving 10 bases between them. The CDR3 runs 16 residues. The CDR3 region is CASSLGEINSGNTIYF. The CDR3 region has the DNA TGCGCCAGCAGCTTGGGGGAGATTAACTCTGGAAACACCATATATTTT.

The chain carries TRBV5-6 and TRBJ1-2; D not resolved. Germline V CDR1 and CDR2: SGHDT, YYEEEE. The CDR3 spans 13 residues. V dropped 0 bases and J dropped 4 bases, with 7 bases sitting between them. CDR3 sequence reads: CASSLGVLYGYTF. As DNA, the CDR3 is TGTGCCAGCAGCTTGGGTGTCCTCTATGGCTACACCTTC.

This chain uses TRBV11-2 with TRBJ2-7; 7 bases are shared with TRBD2. The V gene's germline CDR1 is SGHAT and CDR2 FQNNGV. With V trimmed by 2 bases and J by 6 bases, 4 bases remained unmatched. The CDR3 is 13 amino acids. DNA of the CDR3: TGTGCCAGCAGCTTAATGGGAGGGTTCGAGCAGTACTTC. Its translation is CASSLMGGFEQYF.